Below are 27 T cell receptor beta chains sequenced from a single sample in a study of spatial heterogeneity in lung cancer. Each CDR3 protein is one row after TCRdb ran MiXCR on the 5' RACE reads. The sample has some 50,000 distinct CDR3 sequences, 12% seen once. Specified time point: sample taken at primary tumor resection. Whole RNA, isolated from tumor, nontumor lung or frozen PBMC, was sequenced without prior sorting. The material sequenced was PBMCs, taken at surgery. Every receptor here comes from a female donor with early-stage non-small cell lung cancer.

A few counts support this clonotype. This chain links TRBV6-2 or TRBV6-3 with TRBJ2-3; a weak D match, TRBD1 (7 bases). V shed 8 bases and J shed 3 bases, with 15 bases lying between them. The CDR3 runs 14 residues. CDR1 MNHEY and CDR2 SVGEGT come from the germline V gene. The CDR3 reads CASCYRGLTDTQYF. CDR3 sequence (DNA): TGTGCCAGCTGCTACAGGGGACTGACAGATACGCAGTATTTT.

This clonotype was recorded many times. The chain combines TRBV28 with TRBJ1-1; D not certain. The CDR3 is made up of 13 amino acids. With 2 bases removed from V and 7 bases from J, the gap between germline ends came to 11 bases. Germline V gene data show CDR1 as MDHEN and CDR2 as SYDVKM. CDR3 region: CASSLTGRYEAFF. CDR3 in DNA: TGTGCCAGCAGTTTAACGGGAAGATATGAAGCTTTCTTT.

This clonotype was counted between two and nine times. This chain connects TRBV5-6 to TRBJ2-3; 8 bases are shared with TRBD2. CDR1 and CDR2 (germline): SGHDT, YYEEEE. The CDR3 is made up of 15 amino acids. The junction had 5 bases not matched to a gene; V was cut back by 0 bases and J by 5 bases. The CDR3, as DNA: TGTGCCAGCAGCTTGGGCGGGGGGCTGAAAGATACGCAGTATTTT. Translation: CASSLGGGLKDTQYF.

The chain has TRBV2 and TRBJ2-5; 8 bases agree with TRBD2. The CDR3 covers 13 residues. Looked up from germline, CDR1 is SNHLY and CDR2 is FYNNEI. V shed 6 bases, J shed 5 bases, and the junction held 5 bases outside the gene matches. For the CDR3, the DNA is TGTGCCAGCAGCGGGGGGGCCGTCGAGACCCAGTACTTC. Residues: CASSGGAVETQYF.

The chain couples TRBV5-6 to TRBJ2-1; 7 nucleotides align to TRBD1. Germline V CDR1 and CDR2: SGHDT, YYEEEE. The CDR3 length is 14 residues. The junction had 6 bases not matched to a gene; V was cut back by 7 bases and J by 2 bases. For the CDR3, the DNA is TGTGCCAGCGGTGGACAGGACACCTACAATGAGCAGTTCTTC. Translation: CASGGQDTYNEQFF.

The sample holds a few counts of this clonotype. The V call is TRBV4-3, the J call TRBJ2-2; no definite D call. Trimming removed 1 base from V and 4 bases from J, with 7 bases in between. Germline CDR1 and CDR2: LGHNA and YSLEER. The CDR3 has 14 amino acids. CDR3 region: CASSQVVLTGELFF. For the CDR3, the DNA is TGCGCCAGCAGCCAAGTAGTACTCACCGGGGAGCTGTTTTTT.

The sample holds many counts of this clonotype. The J gene is TRBJ1-1, the V gene TRBV7-2; tentative D call: TRBD1 (5 bases). Trimming cost V 2 bases and J 2 bases, with 6 bases left between them. The CDR3 has 13 amino acids. The V gene's germline CDR1 is SGHTA and CDR2 FQGNSA. CDR3 residues: CASSLRGNTEAFF. The CDR3 region has the DNA TGTGCCAGCAGCTTAAGGGGCAACACTGAAGCTTTCTTT.

This clonotype was seen a few times. V is TRBV5-5 and J is TRBJ2-5; D ambiguous. V gave up 0 bases and J gave up 5 bases, with 11 bases separating them. This CDR3 is built from 14 residues. Germline lookup yields CDR1 SGHKS and CDR2 YYEKEE (reference sequence). The CDR3: CASSLEGRGETQYF. CDR3 in DNA: TGTGCCAGCAGCTTGGAAGGCCGAGGCGAGACCCAGTACTTC.

V usage is TRBV12-3 or TRBV12-4 and J usage is TRBJ2-1, with 12 nucleotides matching TRBD2. This CDR3 contains 16 residues. J was trimmed by 6 bases and V by 3 bases; bases with no gene match: 6. The CDR3 protein is CASSFPLAGGRNEQFF. The CDR3 DNA reads TGTGCCAGCAGTTTCCCTCTAGCGGGGGGGCGCAATGAGCAGTTCTTC.

The chain joins TRBV6-5 to TRBJ2-3; perhaps D is TRBD1 or TRBD2 (6 bases each). V dropped 9 bases and J dropped 3 bases, with 10 bases sitting between them. CDR3 length: 12 residues. Germline lookup yields CDR1 MNHEY and CDR2 SVGAGI. As DNA, the CDR3 is TGTGCCAGTAGGGGGGTGACAGATACGCAGTATTTT. Encoded protein: CASRGVTDTQYF.

This chain uses TRBV7-9 with TRBJ1-1; D unclear. Germline CDR1 reads SEHNR; CDR2 reads FQNEAQ (reference sequence). Trimming stripped 4 bases from V and 4 bases from J, with 16 bases between. This CDR3 contains 15 residues. The CDR3 loop is CASSSQGGRVTEAFF. The CDR3 nucleotides are TGTGCCAGCAGCTCCCAAGGAGGGCGGGTCACTGAAGCTTTCTTT.

This clonotype has just a few counts. V usage is TRBV27 and J usage is TRBJ1-2, with 8 bases that match TRBD1. The CDR3 runs 12 residues. With 5 bases clipped from V and 6 bases from J, the junction kept 2 bases outside the gene matches. The germline V gene encodes CDR1 MNHEY and CDR2 SMNVEV (reference sequence). The CDR3 nucleotides are TGTGCCAGCAGTCTGACAGGGGATGGCTACACCTTC. It codes for CASSLTGDGYTF.

This clonotype was counted at least ten times. This rearrangement joins TRBV29-1 to TRBJ2-3; 15 bases match TRBD2. Germline V gene lookup returns CDR1 SQVTM and CDR2 ANQGSEA. This CDR3 is built from 14 residues. The V segment lost 5 bases and the J segment 4 bases; nucleotides outside the gene matches: 1. CDR3 DNA sequence: TGCAGCGTTCGGACTAGCGGGGGGGCAGATACGCAGTATTTT. Its protein is CSVRTSGGADTQYF.

This clonotype has ten or more counts. The rearrangement uses TRBV5-6 and TRBJ2-4; 7 positions agree with TRBD2. V was clipped by 1 base and J by 1 base; unmatched bases: 2. CDR1 SGHDT and CDR2 YYEEEE come from the germline V gene. The CDR3 extends over 15 amino acids. The CDR3 nucleotides are TGTGCCAGCAGCTTGTTTAGCGGGGCCAAAAACATTCAGTACTTC. Translation: CASSLFSGAKNIQYF.

In its sample, this clonotype was seen many times. The rearrangement links TRBV28 to TRBJ2-3, with TRBD2 matching 8 bases. This CDR3 has 15 residues. V dropped 5 bases and J dropped 5; count of bases not matched to a gene: 9. Germline V gene data show CDR1 as MDHEN and CDR2 as SYDVKM. The CDR3 DNA follows: TGTGCCAGCAGTCGTCTAGCGGGCCAAAGAGATACGCAGTATTTT. The encoded protein is CASSRLAGQRDTQYF.

This clonotype turned up a few times. The V call is TRBV9, the J call TRBJ1-4; D gene unclear. The V end was cut by 0 bases, the J end by 0 bases, with 3 bases between. Looked up from germline, CDR1 is SGDLS and CDR2 is YYNGEE. CDR3 length equals 14 residues. For the CDR3, the DNA is TGTGCCAGCAGCGTAGCTGCAACTAATGAAAAACTGTTTTTT. The encoded protein is CASSVAATNEKLFF. The full variable domain, completed using reference TRBV9 and TRBJ1-4, is DSGVTQTPKHLITATGQRVTLRCSPRSGDLSVYWYQQSLDQGLQFLIQYYNGEERAKGNILERFSAQQFPDLHSELNLSSLELGDSALYFCASSVAATNEKLFFGSGTQLSVL.

The chain couples TRBV6-5 to TRBJ1-5, with D tentatively TRBD1 (5 bases). CDR1 and CDR2 (germline): MNHEY, SVGAGI. This CDR3 spans 14 amino acids. Trimming left V 8 bases short and J 3 bases short, with 14 bases between. The CDR3 sequence is CASSTDTTNQPQHF. The CDR3 DNA sequence: TGTGCCAGCTCTACGGACACGACCAATCAGCCCCAGCATTTT.

This clonotype appeared a few times. The chain joins TRBV7-2 to TRBJ2-7; possibly TRBD1 for D (6 bases). CDR1 is SGHTA, CDR2 FQGNSA, per germline. The CDR3 loop spans 13 amino acids. Trimming removed 4 bases at V and 6 bases at J, with 13 bases between. In nucleotides, the CDR3 is TGTGCCAGCAGCTCTTGGACAGCCGGCGAGCAGTACTTC. Translation: CASSSWTAGEQYF.

This clonotype came up a few times. The rearrangement joins TRBV2 to TRBJ2-5; 8 positions agree with TRBD2. The CDR3 spans 14 residues. Germline lookup yields CDR1 SNHLY and CDR2 FYNNEI. V lost 7 bases and J lost 5; bases outside the gene matches: 9. The CDR3, as DNA: TGTGCCAGCATCGGGGGGGACCGTGGGGAGACCCAGTACTTC. This translates into CASIGGDRGETQYF.

This clonotype was found a few times. The CDR3 sequence is CASSLGSGEQYF. The CDR3 DNA reads as TGCGCCAGCAGCTTGGGAAGCGGCGAGCAGTACTTC. V is TRBV5-1 and J is TRBJ2-7; D possibly corresponds to TRBD2 (5 bases). CDR1 is SGHRS, CDR2 YFSETQ, per germline. V was trimmed by 0 bases and J by 6 bases, leaving 7 bases between them. The CDR3 contains 12 residues.

There are a few counts of this clonotype. The chain is built from TRBV29-1 and TRBJ2-1; D remains ambiguous. The CDR3 has 16 amino acids. CDR1 and CDR2 from the germline V gene are SQVTM and ANQGSEA. Trimming took 4 bases from V and 0 from J, leaving 16 bases between them. The CDR3 here is CSVVPFARSSYNEQFF. Written as DNA, the CDR3 is TGCAGCGTTGTCCCCTTTGCCAGAAGCTCCTACAATGAGCAGTTCTTC.

This chain connects TRBV18 to TRBJ2-7, with 7 positions matching TRBD1. J lost 2 bases, V lost 5 bases, and 6 bases had no gene match. Germline CDR1 and CDR2: KGHSH and LQKENI. The CDR3 loop spans 14 amino acids. The CDR3 protein is CASSGDRAPYEQYF. The CDR3 DNA follows: TGTGCCAGCTCAGGAGACAGGGCACCCTACGAGCAGTACTTC.

This clonotype was counted a few times. J is TRBJ1-6 and V is TRBV6-1; D not resolved. V was clipped by 2 bases and J by 12 bases, with 5 bases between them. The CDR3 loop spans 11 amino acids. Germline V gene sequence: CDR1 MNHNS, CDR2 SASEGT. The CDR3 bases are TGTGCCAGCAGTGAATTCAGACCCCTCCACTTT. Protein sequence: CASSEFRPLHF.

Ten or more counts support this clonotype. This rearrangement joins TRBV7-9 to TRBJ2-7, with 8 nucleotides matching TRBD1. Germline CDR1 and CDR2: SEHNR and FQNEAQ (reference sequence). There are 14 residues in the CDR3. V was pared by 5 bases and J by 5 bases, with 8 bases of the junction left unmatched. The CDR3 is CASSPTGGGHEQYF. The CDR3 bases are TGTGCCAGCAGCCCCACAGGGGGAGGCCACGAGCAGTACTTC.

The chain employs TRBV12-3 or TRBV12-4 and TRBJ2-1, with D possibly TRBD1 on 5 matching bases. V lost 2 bases and J 8 bases, leaving 7 bases between the germline ends. The CDR3 spans 12 residues. CDR3 in amino acids: CASSLRGDEQFF. DNA of the CDR3: TGTGCCAGCAGTTTAAGGGGCGATGAGCAGTTCTTC.

The rearrangement joins TRBV7-2 to TRBJ2-7, with TRBD2 matching over 7 bases. The CDR3 consists of 15 residues. The germline gives CDR1 SGHTA, CDR2 FQGNSA. After removal of 2 bases from V and 0 bases from J, the junction contained 4 bases not matched to a gene. CDR3 DNA sequence: TGTGCCAGCAGCTTATGGGGGGGGGGCTCCTACGAGCAGTACTTC. This sequence encodes CASSLWGGGSYEQYF.

This clonotype was seen a handful of times. The chain couples TRBV20-1 to TRBJ2-7, with 10 bases fitting TRBD2. V gave up 2 bases and J gave up 3 bases; unmatched junction bases: 7. CDR1 is DFQATT and CDR2 is SNEGSKA in the germline V gene (reference sequence). CDR3 size: 15 residues. The CDR3 spells CSARLLLAGSYEQYF. The DNA for the CDR3 is TGCAGTGCTAGACTATTACTAGCGGGGAGCTACGAGCAGTACTTC.